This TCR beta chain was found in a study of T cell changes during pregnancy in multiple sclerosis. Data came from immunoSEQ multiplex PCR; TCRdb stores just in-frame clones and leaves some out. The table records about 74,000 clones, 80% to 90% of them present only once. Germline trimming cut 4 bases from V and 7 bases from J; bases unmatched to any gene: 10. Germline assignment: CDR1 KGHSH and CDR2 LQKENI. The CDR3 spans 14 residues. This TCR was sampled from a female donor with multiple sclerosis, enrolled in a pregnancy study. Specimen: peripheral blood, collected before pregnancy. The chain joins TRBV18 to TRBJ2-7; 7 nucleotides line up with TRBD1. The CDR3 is CASSRTGTAMEQYF. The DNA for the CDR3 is TGTGCCAGCTCACGCACCGGGACAGCAATGGAGCAGTACTTC.